This T cell receptor beta chain was documented in a study of T cell responses to AZD1222 COVID-19 vaccine. Study outcomes and limitations: An increase in Spike-specific TCR breadth and depth was observed after two AZD1222 doses. Females made up more of the donors, who were largely white British, and clonal diversity may have come out too low. Baseline seropositivity characterized only six AZD1222 recipients. Repertoire sampling happened only post peak T cell response.

TCRdb's table, derived via immunoSEQ multiplex PCR, lists solely in-frame clones and lacks some. The table has around 90,000 clones, around 91% seen once. Worth noting for this clone: Its matching antigen is unknown.

The CDR3 has 15 amino acids. The germline V gene encodes CDR1 SGHRS and CDR2 YFSETQ. V was pared by 1 base and J by 10 bases, with 18 bases between. The sample consisted of peripheral blood, taken on day 0 of MenACWY control vaccination. This chain connects TRBV5-1 to TRBJ2-1, with a tentative D call TRBD1 (6 bases). This clonotype originated in an adult in good health. The DNA for the CDR3 is TGCGCCAGCAGCTTGTCAGGGGTCCTTATCCAAGAGCAGTTCTTC. Encoded protein: CASSLSGVLIQEQFF.